The rows below give T cell receptor beta chains drawn from one sample of a study of blood T cells in healthy people across ages. Via MiXCR, TCRdb re-called the 5' RACE reads, giving one row per CDR3 protein. The top ten hold over 20% of the sample, which has some 920,000 distinct CDR3 sequences, just over 50% seen once. Sequencing was carried out using blood. The source is a woman between 55 and 75 years old in good health. Both conserved end residues are part of each CDR3. A D gene is named only where the DNA matches it firmly. Rows may omit the clone size; those that give it use once, few, many or a size class.

size	D	V	J	DNA	CDR3
few	TRBD1	TRBV28	TRBJ2-3	TGTGCCAGCAGTTTGCCCGGGACAGTCGTGATGGATACGCAGTATTTT	CASSLPGTVVMDTQYF
-	-	TRBV30	TRBJ2-7	TGTGCCTGGAAGGCGGGTAGGGGATGGGAGCAGTACTTC	CAWKAGRGWEQYF
-	TRBD2	TRBV12-3/TRBV12-4	TRBJ2-5	TGTGCCAGCAGTCTGAGGACTAGCGGGATGGAGCAGTACTTC	CASSLRTSGMEQYF
-	TRBD2	TRBV4-1	TRBJ2-3	TGCGCCAGCAGCCCCCGGGAGCGGGGGGTGAATACGCAGTATTTT	CASSPRERGVNTQYF
-	-	TRBV29-1	TRBJ2-3	TGCAGCCTAGTACTGGGCACAGATACGCAGTATTTT	CSLVLGTDTQYF
-	-	TRBV7-9	TRBJ2-7	TGTGCCAGCAGCTTAAGACCAGAGAACGAGCAGTACTTC	CASSLRPENEQYF
-	TRBD2	TRBV29-1	TRBJ2-3	TGCAGCGTAGTGATAGCGGGCACCACAGATACGCAGTATTTT	CSVVIAGTTDTQYF
-	TRBD1	TRBV7-9	TRBJ2-7	TGTGCCAGCAGCAGACAGGGTCCGGTAATCTACGAGCAGTACTTC	CASSRQGPVIYEQYF
-	TRBD1	TRBV9	TRBJ2-5	TGTGCCAGCAGCGTAGGACGATCGACAGGGAGCCAAGAGACCCAGTACTTC	CASSVGRSTGSQETQYF
few	TRBD2	TRBV20-1	TRBJ2-7	TGCAGTGCACCCGCTAGCGGGAGTTTCCACGAGCAGTACTTC	CSAPASGSFHEQYF
few	-	TRBV7-2	TRBJ2-5	TGTGCCAGCAGCTTCCCCGAGTACCAAGAGACCCAGTACTTC	CASSFPEYQETQYF
few	-	TRBV6-2/TRBV6-3	TRBJ2-1	TGTGCCAGCAGTTACAGGGGGGGGTTATTGAATGAGCAGTTCTTC	CASSYRGGLLNEQFF
-	TRBD1	TRBV28	TRBJ1-2	TGTGCCAGCAGAACAGGGGGCGGCTATGGCTACACCTTC	CASRTGGGYGYTF
many	TRBD2	TRBV12-3/TRBV12-4	TRBJ2-5	TGTGCCAGTGGACTAGCCAGGGAGACCCAGTACTTC	CASGLARETQYF
-	-	TRBV4-1	TRBJ1-4	TGCGCCAGCAGCCACCCGGGAAAACTGTTTTTT	CASSHPGKLFF
-	-	TRBV7-9	TRBJ2-1	TGTGCCAGCAGCTCTATCAACAATGAGCAGTTCTTC	CASSSINNEQFF